The T cell receptor beta chain under discussion was sequenced for a study of T cell repertoires in cytomegalovirus infection. This clonotype has just a few counts. The target antigen is unknown. Losses at the gene ends were 1 base for V and 9 bases for J; bases not matched to a gene: 7. CDR3 length: 15 residues. Germline-derived CDR1 and CDR2 are SGHTA and FQGNSA. TCRdb re-called the reads through MiXCR, storing one row per CDR3 protein. Seen here are some 560,000 distinct CDR3 sequences, approximately 40% observed once, and the top ten hold more than 40%. The chain uses TRBV7-2 and TRBJ2-4, with TRBD2 identical over 9 bases. The source material was cultured PBMCs, sampled from culture after CMV antigen stimulation. The receptor was isolated from a human donor in good health (CMV status not recorded). Some clones in this sample may be carry-over from other donors' samples. In nucleotides, the CDR3 is TGTGCCAGCAGCTTAGGGACCAGCGGGAGGATCATTCAGTACTTC. Encoded protein: CASSLGTSGRIIQYF. Based on the CDR3 plus reference TRBV7-2 and TRBJ2-4, the full variable domain is GAGVSQSPSNKVTEKGKDVELRCDPISGHTALYWYRQSLGQGLEFLIYFQGNSAPDKSGLPSDRFSAERTGGSVSTLTIQRTQQEDSAVYLCASSLGTSGRIIQYFGAGTRLSVL.